This is a list of T cell receptor beta chains from one sample in a study of OX40 agonist ivuxolimab in advanced cancers. Clones were read by immunoSEQ multiplex PCR, and TCRdb kept only the in-frame ones, dropping some. The table records approximately 82,000 clones, just over 85% of them present only once. The material was CD4+ or CD8+ T cells sorted from blood, obtained in a trial of the OX40 agonist ivuxolimab. Receptors were obtained from an adult with an advanced solid tumor such as melanoma, head and neck, liver or kidney cancer. CDR3s include the opening cysteine and the closing phenylalanine or tryptophan. Fields, in order: J gene, V gene, CDR3 protein.

J gene: TRBJ1-1; V gene: TRBV30; CDR3 protein: CAWSSQQGRAFF
J gene: TRBJ1-5; V gene: TRBV19; CDR3 protein: CASSIVGGPNQPQHF
J gene: TRBJ2-3; V gene: TRBV5-4; CDR3 protein: CASSFSGADTQYF
J gene: TRBJ1-3; V gene: TRBV6-6; CDR3 protein: CASSYSSYSGNTIYF
J gene: TRBJ2-1; V gene: TRBV29-1; CDR3 protein: CSVDVRGTSIHNEQFF
J gene: TRBJ2-1; V gene: TRBV13; CDR3 protein: CASSFYSRGGLNEQFF
J gene: TRBJ2-1; V gene: TRBV7-2; CDR3 protein: CASSRTSGRHNEQFF
J gene: TRBJ2-6; V gene: TRBV5-1; CDR3 protein: CASSLGVVSGGANVLTF
J gene: TRBJ1-2; V gene: TRBV9; CDR3 protein: CASSVGGQKDGYTF
J gene: TRBJ2-1; V gene: TRBV4-1; CDR3 protein: CASSHQSGATDEQFF
J gene: TRBJ2-3; V gene: TRBV30; CDR3 protein: CASDRENTDTQYF
J gene: TRBJ1-5; V gene: TRBV5-6; CDR3 protein: CASSTDRDDQPQHF
J gene: TRBJ2-5; V gene: TRBV11-3; CDR3 protein: CASSWGFRQGGETQYF
J gene: TRBJ1-3; V gene: TRBV7-9; CDR3 protein: CASSLRQGPGNTIYF
J gene: TRBJ2-7; V gene: TRBV4-1; CDR3 protein: CASSQDLDHEQYF
J gene: TRBJ1-2; V gene: TRBV7-3; CDR3 protein: CASSLTGGYGYTF
J gene: TRBJ2-3; V gene: TRBV10-3; CDR3 protein: CAISKGQGRTDTQYF
J gene: TRBJ2-2; V gene: TRBV18; CDR3 protein: CASSPNTGELFF
J gene: TRBJ1-5; V gene: TRBV5-1; CDR3 protein: CASSLGPAGNQPQHF
J gene: TRBJ2-7; V gene: TRBV6-6; CDR3 protein: CASSYSGRTYEQYF
J gene: TRBJ1-2; V gene: TRBV10-2; CDR3 protein: CASRGGAYGYTF
J gene: -; V gene: TRBV7-9; CDR3 protein: CASSLVMTDYEQYF
J gene: TRBJ2-5; V gene: TRBV10-3; CDR3 protein: CAISEFGTPQETQYF
J gene: TRBJ2-1; V gene: TRBV5-1; CDR3 protein: CASTDSNEQFF
J gene: TRBJ2-7; V gene: TRBV5-1; CDR3 protein: CASSRGPGQLYEQYF
J gene: TRBJ2-1; V gene: TRBV7-9; CDR3 protein: CASSLGTSGMGQFF
J gene: TRBJ2-1; V gene: TRBV6-5; CDR3 protein: CASAKVSGNNEQFF
J gene: TRBJ2-7; V gene: TRBV6-6; CDR3 protein: CASSSGTGGYEQYF
J gene: TRBJ2-1; V gene: TRBV7-2; CDR3 protein: CASGQRISSYNEQFF
J gene: TRBJ1-4; V gene: TRBV6-5; CDR3 protein: CASSYYPEKLFF
J gene: TRBJ1-2; V gene: TRBV6-6; CDR3 protein: CASSYDRTNYGYTF
J gene: TRBJ2-2; V gene: TRBV7-2; CDR3 protein: CASSLGSQGIGELFF
J gene: TRBJ1-2; V gene: TRBV7-9; CDR3 protein: CASSLETGGPYGYTF
J gene: TRBJ2-5; V gene: TRBV11-2; CDR3 protein: CASSLTRGGKETQYF
J gene: TRBJ2-5; V gene: TRBV5-1; CDR3 protein: CASSSPGLGTQYF
J gene: TRBJ1-1; V gene: TRBV4-3; CDR3 protein: CASSQEVSIMNTEAFF
J gene: TRBJ1-2; V gene: TRBV25-1; CDR3 protein: CASSEAGTGGYGYTF
J gene: TRBJ1-4; V gene: TRBV5-5; CDR3 protein: CASSPTGRSEKLFF
J gene: TRBJ2-5; V gene: TRBV6-6; CDR3 protein: CASSYRGQETQYF
J gene: TRBJ2-3; V gene: TRBV7-9; CDR3 protein: CASSHDRASGTDTQYF
J gene: TRBJ1-6; V gene: TRBV30; CDR3 protein: CAWRKELRGSSYNSPLHF
J gene: TRBJ1-2; V gene: TRBV6-5; CDR3 protein: CASSYRGHFYYGYTF
J gene: TRBJ2-2; V gene: TRBV28; CDR3 protein: CASHTHTGELFF
J gene: TRBJ2-7; V gene: TRBV2; CDR3 protein: CASSSVQGQYF
J gene: TRBJ1-3; V gene: TRBV6-5; CDR3 protein: CASSYGAGGNTIYF
J gene: TRBJ2-7; V gene: TRBV11-1; CDR3 protein: CASSPGLAGGPFSYEQYF
J gene: TRBJ2-5; V gene: TRBV6-1; CDR3 protein: CASSEYLGIFQETQYF
J gene: TRBJ1-2; V gene: TRBV30; CDR3 protein: CAWSIQHGYTF
J gene: TRBJ2-1; V gene: TRBV27; CDR3 protein: CASRLLTLGSYNEQFF
J gene: TRBJ1-3; V gene: TRBV7-9; CDR3 protein: CASSLEAFRDTIYF
J gene: TRBJ2-4; V gene: TRBV27; CDR3 protein: CASSHRQGTAKNIQYF
J gene: TRBJ1-1; V gene: TRBV2; CDR3 protein: CASSRPPNTEAFF
J gene: TRBJ2-7; V gene: TRBV6-5; CDR3 protein: CASSYSNRVNEQYF
J gene: TRBJ1-2; V gene: TRBV6-4; CDR3 protein: CASSAHSRVHYGYTF
J gene: TRBJ2-3; V gene: TRBV18; CDR3 protein: CASSPPGGAADTQYF